The 15 T cell receptor beta chains below all came from one sample that was sequenced in a study of tissue T cells after allogeneic stem cell transplantation. The time point here: mouse harvest day 7 after allogeneic transplant. Mouse grafts combined 10^7 T-cell-depleted bone marrow cells with 10^6 splenic CD5+ T cells. Profiling relied on immunoSEQ multiplex PCR, and the TCRdb table lists in-frame clones only, not all of them. The table lists some 4,100 clones, roughly 53% of them singletons. The sequencing input was gut tissue. The receptors derive from a female BALB/c mouse given C57BL/6 T cells with graft-versus-host disease after an allogeneic hematopoietic cell transplant.

With respect to this clone: Any gene name here is a mouse gene name. The CDR3 goes on 1 residue after the read ends, and that part is filled in from the germline J gene. The chain is built from TRBV4 and TRBJ1-6; D not resolved. TRBJ1-6 is assigned to the ORF class and has an uncertain function. This CDR3 is built from 13 residues. CDR1 and CDR2 (germline): LGHDT, YNNKQL (reference sequence). Trimming shortened V by 5 bases and J by 0 bases, and 2 bases separated the two germline ends. CDR3 sequence reads: CASSPSYNSPLYF. Incomplete CDR3 DNA: TGTGCCAGCAGCCCTTCCTATAATTCGCCCCTCTAC.

A word on this clone: Gene names follow the mouse nomenclature. The CDR3 end falls 1 residue outside the read, so it is completed with the germline J gene. V and J are TRBV12-1 and TRBJ2-7; 10 bases match TRBD2. The germline V gene encodes CDR1 SGHSN and CDR2 HYEKVE. There are 14 residues in the CDR3. V trimming: 0 bases; J trimming: 6 bases; junction bases outside the gene matches: 4. Incomplete CDR3 DNA: TGTGCCAGCTCTCTCTCTGGGGGGGCGCTTGAACAGTAC. Translated, it gives CASSLSGGALEQY. The full CDR3 protein reads CASSLSGGALEQYF.

With respect to this clone: Gene names and germline refer to mouse. The read is 1 residue too short to cover the CDR3 end, so that end is filled in from the germline J gene. The chain combines TRBV26 with TRBJ2-2; the D is unclear. CDR3 length equals 15 residues. Deletions cut 2 bases from V and 0 bases from J, with 7 bases between. The V gene's germline CDR1 is KGHPV and CDR2 FQNQEV (reference sequence). The DNA read from the CDR3 is TGTGCCAGCAGTCTGCACAAAACAAACACCGGGCAGCTCTAC. Translation gives CASSLHKTNTGQLY. The whole CDR3 protein is CASSLHKTNTGQLYF.

Notes on this clone: Gene names and germline refer to mouse. The sequence runs out 1 residue before the end of the CDR3; the remainder is reconstructed from the germline J gene. The chain carries TRBV13-1 and TRBJ2-7, with 8 bases lining up with TRBD2. Germline lookup yields CDR1 NSHNY and CDR2 SYGAGN. Trimming took 9 bases from V and 5 from J; bases not matched to a gene: 1. CDR3 length equals 10 residues. The sequenced part of the CDR3 DNA is TGTGCCAAACTGGGGGATGAACAGTAC. It is translated as CAKLGDEQY. The full-length CDR3 reads as CAKLGDEQYF.

Of note for this clone: Gene names and germline refer to mouse. Partial CDR3 DNA: TGTGCCAGCAGTCGGATTGGTCCCGGGCAGCTCTAC. This translates into CASSRIGPGQLY. The full CDR3 is CASSRIGPGQLYF. The chain links TRBV26 to TRBJ2-2; D call uncertain. Coverage ceases 1 residue before the CDR3 finishes, and the germline J gene fills in the end. CDR1 and CDR2 from the germline V gene are KGHPV and FQNQEV (reference sequence). The CDR3 consists of 13 residues. V lost 4 bases and J 6 bases, leaving 9 bases between the germline ends.

Points on this clone: Gene labels here are mouse ones. The sequence runs out 1 residue before the end of the CDR3; the remainder is reconstructed from the germline J gene. V and J are TRBV20 and TRBJ2-1; D is perhaps TRBD2 (7 bases). The CDR3 has 13 amino acids. The V end lost 0 bases, the J end lost 7 bases, and 10 bases lay between the germline ends. Germline assignment: CDR1 GFQATS and CDR2 STVNSAI. Incomplete CDR3 DNA: TGTGGTGCTAGGGATGGGGGGCGAGCTGAGCAGTTC. Translation gives CGARDGGRAEQF. The entire CDR3 is CGARDGGRAEQFF.

For this clone: Any gene name here is a mouse gene name. The missing CDR3 end, 1 residue past where the read stops, is filled in from the germline J gene. The chain combines TRBV3 with TRBJ2-4, with no clear D. V lost 2 bases to trimming and J lost 2 bases, with 8 bases between them. The CDR3 contains 14 residues. The germline V gene has CDR1 SNHLY and CDR2 FYNGKV (reference sequence). CDR3 region: CASSLFLNQNTLYF. CDR3 DNA (partial): TGTGCCAGCAGCTTATTCCTGAATCAAAACACCTTGTAC.

Concerning this clone: Genes here carry mouse names. The read ends 1 residue before the CDR3 terminus; that terminus is restored from the germline J gene. The chain uses TRBV26 and TRBJ2-2; D tentatively reads TRBD1 or TRBD2 (5 bases each). CDR3 length equals 16 residues. CDR1 KGHPV and CDR2 FQNQEV come from the germline V gene (reference sequence). The V and J ends lost 2 bases and 3 bases respectively, with 13 bases between them. CDR3 bases read: TGTGCCAGCAGTCTGCCTCGTGGGGCGGACACCGGGCAGCTCTAC. Translated: CASSLPRGADTGQLY. The CDR3 in its entirety is CASSLPRGADTGQLYF.

This clone was seen only a few times. Mouse germline and gene names are used. From the germline J gene comes the end of the CDR3, since the read stops 1 residue before it. The genes are TRBV1 and TRBJ2-7; no clear D gene. This CDR3 is 12 amino acids long. V shed 2 bases and J shed 4 bases, with 6 bases lying between them. CDR1 NSQYPW and CDR2 LRSPGD come from the germline V gene (reference sequence). CDR3 DNA (partial): TGCACCTGCAGTGCACGCGGGTATGAACAGTAC. Its protein product is CTCSARGYEQY. The whole CDR3 is CTCSARGYEQYF.

This clone was seen a handful of times. The gene names here belong to mouse. The DNA ends 1 residue before the CDR3 does, and the rest of the CDR3 is filled in from the germline J gene. The chain is built from TRBV15 and TRBJ2-7; no definite D call. The germline V and J ends were trimmed by 3 bases and 3 bases, with 3 bases remaining between them. Per germline, CDR1 SGHND and CDR2 FRSKSL. There are 11 residues in the CDR3. The CDR3 protein is CASSLRYEQYF. CDR3 DNA, as far as it was read: TGTGCCAGCAGTTTGCGCTATGAACAGTAC. The variable domain in full, completed from reference TRBV15 and TRBJ2-7, reads DAGVTQTPRHEVAEKGQTIILKCEPVSGHNDLFWYRQTKIQGLELLSYFRSKSLMEDGGAFKDRFKAEMLNSSFSTLKIQPTEPKDSAVYLCASSLRYEQYFGPGTRLTVL.

For this clone: Gene names are mouse gene names. The sequenced fragment ends 1 residue before the CDR3 boundary, so the rest is inferred from the germline J gene. The chain uses TRBV26 and TRBJ1-4; D gene uncertain. The germline V gene encodes CDR1 KGHPV and CDR2 FQNQEV (reference sequence). This CDR3 has 14 residues. Trimming cost V 2 bases and J 0 bases, with 4 bases left between them. The part of the CDR3 DNA that was read is TGTGCCAGCAGTCTGGGGTTTTCCAACGAAAGATTATTT. Translated, it gives CASSLGFSNERLF. The entire CDR3 protein reads CASSLGFSNERLFF. The full variable domain, rest sourced from reference TRBV26 and TRBJ1-4, is NSKVIQTPRYLVKGQGQKAKMRCIPEKGHPVVFWYQQNKNNEFKFLINFQNQEVLQQIDMTEKRFSAECPSNSPCSLEIQSSEAGDSALYLCASSLGFSNERLFFGHGTKLSVL.

A note on this clone: Each gene name is a mouse one. The CDR3 extends 1 residue past the end of the read, so its final part is completed from the germline J gene. The rearrangement joins TRBV2 to TRBJ2-5; D might be TRBD2 (6 bases). CDR1 is LGHNA and CDR2 is YSYQKL in the germline V gene. V was pared by 0 bases and J by 3 bases, with 7 bases between. The CDR3 spans 14 residues. CDR3 bases read: TGTGCCAGCAGCCAAGATGGGGGTCAAGACACCCAGTAC. Its protein product is CASSQDGGQDTQY. The entire CDR3 protein reads CASSQDGGQDTQYF.

This clone is categorized as large. Gene names denote mouse genes. The sequence runs out 1 residue before the end of the CDR3; the remainder is reconstructed from the germline J gene. The chain has TRBV3 and TRBJ1-4, with TRBD1 identical over 7 bases. The germline gives CDR1 SNHLY, CDR2 FYNGKV (reference sequence). The CDR3 contains 15 residues. V shed 3 bases and J 3 bases; nucleotides not matched to a gene: 4. CDR3 in amino acids: CASSLGQRTNERLFF. CDR3 DNA, as far as it was read: TGTGCCAGCAGCTTGGGACAGAGGACCAACGAAAGATTATTT.

On this clone itself: The gene names here belong to mouse. The CDR3 bases that were read are TGCACCTGCAGTGCAGAAGGGGGGGGGCGCTATGAACAGTAC. This codes for CTCSAEGGGRYEQY. The whole CDR3 sequence reads CTCSAEGGGRYEQYF. This chain connects TRBV1 to TRBJ2-7; 8 positions match TRBD2. The read gets to within 1 residue of the CDR3 end, and the germline J gene fills in the rest. Germline CDR1 is NSQYPW and CDR2 is LRSPGD (reference sequence). The CDR3 sequence is 15 residues long. Unmatched junction bases numbered 4, after V lost 0 bases and J lost 3 bases.

With respect to this clone: Here the gene names and germline are mouse. The DNA ends 1 residue before the CDR3 does, and the rest of the CDR3 is filled in from the germline J gene. This sequence joins TRBV13-3 and TRBJ1-4, with a tentative D call TRBD1 (5 bases). This CDR3 is 15 amino acids long. Trimming shortened V by 3 bases and J by 0 bases, and 9 bases separated the two germline ends. Germline lookup yields CDR1 NNHDY and CDR2 SYVADS. Partial CDR3 DNA: TGTGCCAGCAGTGCCCCGACAGTTTCCAACGAAAGATTATTT. Translating it yields CASSAPTVSNERLF. The CDR3, in full, reads CASSAPTVSNERLFF.